These 8 T cell receptor beta chains were sequenced from one sample in a study of control samples from healthy donors and cancer patients. Profiling relied on immunoSEQ multiplex PCR, and the TCRdb table lists in-frame clones only, not all of them. The sample comprises around 200,000 clones, just under 95% of which are singletons, and around 1.5% rests with the top ten. Sequenced material: blood. The receptors stem from a man in his forties or fifties in good health.

This chain connects TRBV24-1 to TRBJ2-2, with 7 bases lining up with TRBD1. V was clipped by 2 bases and J by 1 base; unmatched bases: 6. There are 17 residues in the CDR3. Germline CDR1 and CDR2: KGHDR and SFDVKD. CDR3 region: CATSDSYGQVNTGELFF. Written as DNA, the CDR3 is TGTGCCACCAGTGATTCATATGGACAGGTGAACACCGGGGAGCTGTTTTTT.

The chain joins TRBV14 to TRBJ2-2; 12 bases line up with TRBD2. The V gene end was trimmed by 1 base and the J gene end by 6 bases; junction bases not matched to a gene: 12. The CDR3 is 19 residues long. Per the germline V gene, CDR1 is SGHDN and CDR2 is FVKESK. CDR3 DNA: TGTGCCAGCAGCCAAGGCTGGATTTCTAGCGGGGGGGCCCCCGGGGAGCTGTTTTTT. Its protein product is CASSQGWISSGGAPGELFF.

The chain joins TRBV4-1 to TRBJ2-5; 14 bases match TRBD2. Germline-derived CDR1 and CDR2 are MGHRA and YSYEKL. There are 15 residues in the CDR3. V lost 4 bases, J lost 5 bases, and 3 bases stayed unmatched. CDR3 in DNA: TGCGCCAGCAGCCTCGGACTAGCGGGGGGTGAGACCCAGTACTTC. Residues: CASSLGLAGGETQYF.

The chain uses TRBV14 and TRBJ1-5, with unresolved D. The germline CDR1 and CDR2 sequences are SGHDN and FVKESK. The CDR3 covers 13 residues. V lost 5 bases and J 4 bases, leaving 9 bases between the germline ends. In nucleotides, the CDR3 is TGTGCCAGCAGCTTCAGCGCAAATCAGCCCCAGCATTTT. Translated, it gives CASSFSANQPQHF.

The chain employs TRBV3-1 (or the pseudogene TRBV3-2) and TRBJ1-2; maybe TRBD1 (5 bases). From germline, CDR1 is LGHDT and CDR2 YNNKEL (reference sequence). V dropped 0 bases and J dropped 2 bases, with 7 bases sitting between them. This CDR3 is built from 14 residues. The CDR3 coding sequence is TGTGCCAGCAGCCAAGAGGGGGACAACTATGGCTACACCTTC. Residues: CASSQEGDNYGYTF.

This clone came up once. The genes are TRBV5-6 and TRBJ2-4, with D possibly being TRBD1 or TRBD2 (5 bases each). CDR3 length: 13 residues. Germline loops: CDR1 SGHDT, CDR2 YYEEEE. V lost 1 base and J 7 bases, leaving 9 bases between the germline ends. The DNA for the CDR3 is TGTGCCAGCAGCTTGTACGAGGGGAACATTCAGTACTTC. Translation: CASSLYEGNIQYF.

This chain uses TRBV5-1 with TRBJ2-7; 8 nucleotides align to TRBD1. Germline V gene lookup returns CDR1 SGHRS and CDR2 YFSETQ. The CDR3 has 13 amino acids. V lost 4 bases to trimming and J lost 6 bases; unmatched junction nucleotides: 6. The CDR3, as DNA: TGCGCCAGCAGCCCTCAGGGGGCCAGCGAGCAGTACTTC. This translates into CASSPQGASEQYF.

The chain recombines TRBV2 with TRBJ1-1; D may be TRBD1 (5 bases). CDR3 length: 13 amino acids. V lost 8 bases to trimming and J lost 0 bases, with 10 bases between them. In germline, CDR1 is SNHLY, CDR2 FYNNEI. DNA of the CDR3: TGTGCCAGCGGGGCGATCATGAACACTGAAGCTTTCTTT. It is translated as CASGAIMNTEAFF.